This T cell receptor beta chain is drawn from a study of blood T cells in healthy people across ages. The CDR3 runs 14 residues. Germline lookup yields CDR1 LGHNA and CDR2 YSLEER. The ends were cut back, 0 bases at V and 1 base at J, with 5 bases in the middle. This clonotype has just a few counts. It was roughly 10 milliliters of peripheral blood that were drawn from each donor. Combining a sample-barcoded 5' primer with a J-beta primer mix, a second PCR ran for roughly 7 to 12 cycles. TCRdb reanalysed the 5' RACE reads using MiXCR and keeps one entry per CDR3 protein. The sample includes 1.2 million to 1.5 million distinct CDR3 sequences, around 59% of them seen just once.

The material sequenced was blood. V usage is TRBV4-3 and J usage is TRBJ2-3, with D unresolved. The sequence derives from a young man in good health. CDR3 region: CASSQDAGTDTQYF. DNA for the CDR3: TGCGCCAGCAGCCAAGATGCCGGCACAGATACGCAGTATTTT.